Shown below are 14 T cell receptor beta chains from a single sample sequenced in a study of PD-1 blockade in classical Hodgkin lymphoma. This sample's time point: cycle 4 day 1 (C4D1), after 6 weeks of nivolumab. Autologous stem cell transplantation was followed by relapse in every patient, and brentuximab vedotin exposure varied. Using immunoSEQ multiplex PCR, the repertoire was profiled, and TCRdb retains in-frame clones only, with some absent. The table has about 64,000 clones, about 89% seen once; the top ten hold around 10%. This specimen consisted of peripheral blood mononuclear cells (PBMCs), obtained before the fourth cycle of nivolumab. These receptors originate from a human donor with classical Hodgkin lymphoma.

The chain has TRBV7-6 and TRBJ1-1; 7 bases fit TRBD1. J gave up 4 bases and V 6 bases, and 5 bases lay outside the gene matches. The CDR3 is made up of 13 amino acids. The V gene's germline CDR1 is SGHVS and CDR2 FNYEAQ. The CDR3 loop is CASRQGVSTEAFF. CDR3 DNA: TGTGCCAGCAGGCAGGGGGTGTCCACTGAAGCTTTCTTT.

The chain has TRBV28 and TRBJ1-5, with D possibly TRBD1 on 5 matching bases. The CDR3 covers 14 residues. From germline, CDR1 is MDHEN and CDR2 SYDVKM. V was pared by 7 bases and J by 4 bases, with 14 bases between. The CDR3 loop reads CASTLEGYNQPQHF. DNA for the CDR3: TGTGCCAGCACCCTGGAGGGGTATAATCAGCCCCAGCATTTT.

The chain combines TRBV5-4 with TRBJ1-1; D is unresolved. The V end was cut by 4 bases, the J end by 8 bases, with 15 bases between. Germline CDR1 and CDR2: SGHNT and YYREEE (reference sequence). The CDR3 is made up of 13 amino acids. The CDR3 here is CASSRAKAREAFF. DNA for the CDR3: TGTGCCAGCAGCAGAGCTAAGGCCCGAGAAGCTTTCTTT.

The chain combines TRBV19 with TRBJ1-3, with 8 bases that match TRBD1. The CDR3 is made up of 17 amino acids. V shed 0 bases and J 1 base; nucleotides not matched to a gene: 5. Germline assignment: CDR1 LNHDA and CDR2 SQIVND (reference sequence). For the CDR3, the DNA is TGTGCCAGTAGTATAGATCCCACAGGGGGGTCTGGAAACACCATATATTTT. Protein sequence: CASSIDPTGGSGNTIYF.

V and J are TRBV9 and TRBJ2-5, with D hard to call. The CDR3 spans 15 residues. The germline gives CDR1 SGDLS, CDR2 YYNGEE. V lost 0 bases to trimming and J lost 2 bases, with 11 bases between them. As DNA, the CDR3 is TGTGCCAGCAGCGTAGGGGTGGGTGAACAAGAGACCCAGTACTTC. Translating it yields CASSVGVGEQETQYF.

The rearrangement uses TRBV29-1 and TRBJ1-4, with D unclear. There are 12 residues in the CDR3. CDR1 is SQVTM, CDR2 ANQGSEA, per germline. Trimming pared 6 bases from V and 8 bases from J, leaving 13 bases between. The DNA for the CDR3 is TGCAGCGTGTCGGGAGGAAACGAAAAACTGTTTTTT. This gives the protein CSVSGGNEKLFF.

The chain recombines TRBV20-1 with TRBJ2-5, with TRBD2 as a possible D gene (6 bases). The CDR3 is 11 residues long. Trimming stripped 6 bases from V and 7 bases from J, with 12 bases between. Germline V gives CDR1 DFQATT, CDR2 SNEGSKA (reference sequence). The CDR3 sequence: CSASEAGTQYF. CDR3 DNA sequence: TGCAGTGCCTCGGAAGCGGGGACCCAGTACTTC.

CDR3 region: CASSERNGNNQPQHF. The DNA for the CDR3 is TGTGCCAGCAGTGAAAGGAACGGCAACAATCAGCCCCAGCATTTT. The V call is TRBV6-1, the J call TRBJ1-5; D is unclear. The V end lost 2 bases, the J end lost 3 bases, and 11 bases lay between the germline ends. Germline lookup yields CDR1 MNHNS and CDR2 SASEGT. The CDR3 totals 15 residues.

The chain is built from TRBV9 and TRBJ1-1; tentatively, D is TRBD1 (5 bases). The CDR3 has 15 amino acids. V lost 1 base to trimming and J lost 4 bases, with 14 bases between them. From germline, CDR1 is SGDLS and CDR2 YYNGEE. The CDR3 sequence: CASSVSGAMGTEAFF. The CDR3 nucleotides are TGTGCCAGCAGCGTATCCGGGGCAATGGGCACTGAAGCTTTCTTT.

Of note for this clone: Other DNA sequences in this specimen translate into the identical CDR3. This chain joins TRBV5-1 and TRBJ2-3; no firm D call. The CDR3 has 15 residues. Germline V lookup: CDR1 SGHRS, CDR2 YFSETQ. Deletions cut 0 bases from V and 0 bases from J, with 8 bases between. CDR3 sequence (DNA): TGCGCCAGCAGCTTGGAGGGTGCTAGCACAGATACGCAGTATTTT. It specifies CASSLEGASTDTQYF.

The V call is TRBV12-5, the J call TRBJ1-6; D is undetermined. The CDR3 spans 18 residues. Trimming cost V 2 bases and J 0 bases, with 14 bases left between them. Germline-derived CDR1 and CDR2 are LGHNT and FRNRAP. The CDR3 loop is CASGLTSMDASYNSPLHF. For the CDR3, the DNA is TGTGCTAGTGGTTTGACCTCTATGGACGCCTCCTATAATTCACCCCTCCACTTT.

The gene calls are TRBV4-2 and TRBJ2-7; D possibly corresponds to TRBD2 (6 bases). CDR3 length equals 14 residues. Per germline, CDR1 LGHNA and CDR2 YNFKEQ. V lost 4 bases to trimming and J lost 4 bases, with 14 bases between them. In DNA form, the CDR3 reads TGTGCCAGCAGCCCACAGCTGGAGGGATACGAGCAGTACTTC. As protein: CASSPQLEGYEQYF.

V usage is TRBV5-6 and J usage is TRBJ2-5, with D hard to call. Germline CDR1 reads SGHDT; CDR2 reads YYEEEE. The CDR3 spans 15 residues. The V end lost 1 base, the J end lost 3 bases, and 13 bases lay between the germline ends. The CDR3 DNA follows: TGTGCCAGCAGCTTGTGGATCACCTTAAAAGAGACCCAGTACTTC. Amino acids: CASSLWITLKETQYF. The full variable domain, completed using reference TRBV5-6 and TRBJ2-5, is DAGVTQSPTHLIKTRGQQVTLRCSPKSGHDTVSWYQQALGQGPQFIFQYYEEEERQRGNFPDRFSGHQFPNYSSELNVNALLLGDSALYLCASSLWITLKETQYFGPGTRLLVL.

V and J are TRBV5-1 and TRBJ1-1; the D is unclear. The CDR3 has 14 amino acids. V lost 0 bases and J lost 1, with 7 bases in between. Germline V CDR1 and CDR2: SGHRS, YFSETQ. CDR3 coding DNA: TGCGCCAGCAGCTTGGTACAGCAGAACACTGAAGCTTTCTTT. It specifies CASSLVQQNTEAFF. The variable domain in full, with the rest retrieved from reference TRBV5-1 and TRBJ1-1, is KAGVTQTPRYLIKTRGQQVTLSCSPISGHRSVSWYQQTPGQGLQFLFEYFSETQRNKGNFPGRFSGRQFSNSRSEMNVSTLELGDSALYLCASSLVQQNTEAFFGQGTRLTVV.